This paragraph covers one TCR beta chain sequence. Before the COVID-19 pandemic, during about 2011-2019, CD4+ T cells were taken from unexposed donors. This record comes from a study of CD4 T cells in relation to SARS-CoV-2 and coronaviruses. Produced via immunoSEQ multiplex PCR; TCRdb's table is partial and in-frame only. The repertoire holds about 70,000 clones, with about 90% as singletons. Looked up from germline, CDR1 is MNHEY and CDR2 is SVGEGT. The CDR3 is made up of 15 amino acids. V was shortened by 0 bases and J by 0 bases, with 8 bases between the two germline ends. Sequenced: memory CD4+ T cells from PBMCs. The chain carries TRBV6-2 or TRBV6-3 and TRBJ1-1; D possibly corresponds to TRBD1 (5 bases). This clonotype was obtained from a human donor in good health. The CDR3 is CASSYSLGLNTEAFF. CDR3 nucleotides: TGTGCCAGCAGTTACTCGCTGGGGCTGAACACTGAAGCTTTCTTT.